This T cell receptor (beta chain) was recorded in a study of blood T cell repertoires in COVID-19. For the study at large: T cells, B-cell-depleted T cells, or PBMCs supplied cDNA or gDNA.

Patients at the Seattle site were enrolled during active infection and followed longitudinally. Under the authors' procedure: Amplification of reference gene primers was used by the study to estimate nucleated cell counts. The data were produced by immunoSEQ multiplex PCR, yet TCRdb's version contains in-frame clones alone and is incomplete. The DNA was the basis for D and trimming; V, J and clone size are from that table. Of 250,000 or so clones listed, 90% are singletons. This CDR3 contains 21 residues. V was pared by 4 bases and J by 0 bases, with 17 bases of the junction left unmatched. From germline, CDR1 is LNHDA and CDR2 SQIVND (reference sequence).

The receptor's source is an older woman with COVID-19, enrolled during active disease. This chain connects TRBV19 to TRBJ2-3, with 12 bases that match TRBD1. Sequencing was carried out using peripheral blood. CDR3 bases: TGTGCCAGTAGTAGCCCACCGGGACAGGGGGCGGCGGGACCTAGCACAGATACGCAGTATTTT. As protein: CASSSPPGQGAAGPSTDTQYF.